The clone carrying this T cell receptor beta chain has a handful of counts. The source of the sample is a study of T-cell memory formation after mild COVID-19. Study as a whole: TCR clusters mostly belonged to single donors.

This CDR3 contains 17 residues. V lost 6 bases to trimming and J lost 6 bases; unmatched junction nucleotides: 20. TCRdb recomputed calls from the 5' RACE reads with MiXCR, one row per CDR3 protein. This sample carries around 120,000 distinct CDR3 sequences, around a sixth of them seen once, and the ten largest clones take around 13%. The origin of this receptor is an adult woman who had mild COVID-19 (a few samples of this study predate the infection). Cell type and time point are not known. Sequencing input: PBMCs or a T cell subset sorted from them (not recorded which). The V and J genes are TRBV12-3 or TRBV12-4 and TRBJ2-7; 7 bases map to TRBD1. The CDR3 loop reads CASSPSGDRIRSGEQYF. CDR3 DNA: TGTGCCAGCAGCCCGAGTGGGGACAGAATTCGATCGGGCGAGCAGTACTTC.